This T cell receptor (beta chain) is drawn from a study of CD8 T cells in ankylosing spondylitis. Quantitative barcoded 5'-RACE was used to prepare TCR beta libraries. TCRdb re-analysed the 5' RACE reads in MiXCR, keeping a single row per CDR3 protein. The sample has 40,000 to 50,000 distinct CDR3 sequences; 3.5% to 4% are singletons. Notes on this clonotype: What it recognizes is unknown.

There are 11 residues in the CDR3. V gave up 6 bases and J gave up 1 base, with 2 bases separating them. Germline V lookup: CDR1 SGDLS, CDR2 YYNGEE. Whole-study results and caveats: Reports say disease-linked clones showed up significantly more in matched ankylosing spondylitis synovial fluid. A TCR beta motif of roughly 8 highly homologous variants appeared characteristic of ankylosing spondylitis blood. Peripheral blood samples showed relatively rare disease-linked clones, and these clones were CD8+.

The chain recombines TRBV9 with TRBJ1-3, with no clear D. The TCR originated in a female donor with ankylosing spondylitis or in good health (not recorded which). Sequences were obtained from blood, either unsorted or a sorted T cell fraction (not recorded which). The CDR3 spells CASKSGNTIYF. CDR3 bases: TGTGCCAGCAAGTCTGGAAACACCATATATTTT.